This T cell receptor beta chain was sequenced during a study of T cells after yellow fever vaccination. Each CDR3 protein gets one entry after TCRdb re-called the 5' RACE reads with MiXCR. The table lists about 180,000 distinct CDR3 sequences, approximately 6% of them singletons, with 2.5% to 3.5% in the top ten. This clonotype was seen more than once but under ten times. The CDR3 is 16 amino acids. The V and J ends lost 0 bases and 6 bases respectively, with 15 bases between them. Germline values: CDR1 SGHRS, CDR2 YFSETQ. Sample: CD4+ T cells sorted from PBMCs, taken on the day of the first yellow fever vaccination. The chain joins TRBV5-1 to TRBJ1-4, with a possible D match to TRBD1 (6 bases). The sequence came from a man in his late teens or twenties who received the YFV17D yellow fever vaccine. CDR3 in amino acids: CASSLDGGQNYEKLFF. The CDR3 DNA sequence: TGCGCCAGCAGCTTGGACGGGGGACAAAATTATGAAAAACTGTTTTTT.